The 10 T cell receptor beta chains listed next were all sequenced from one sample in a study of CD8 T cells in ankylosing spondylitis. In TCRdb, the 5' RACE reads were re-called with MiXCR into one record per CDR3 protein. Of around 22,000 distinct CDR3 sequences in the sample, over 10% were seen once. Sequenced sample: blood. The receptor source for this set is a male donor with ankylosing spondylitis or in good health (not recorded which).

The chain combines TRBV13 with TRBJ2-7; D call uncertain. Deletions cut 6 bases from V and 5 bases from J, with 26 bases between. Germline V gene data show CDR1 as PRHDT and CDR2 as FYEKMQ (reference sequence). The CDR3 is 17 residues long. Here the CDR3 reads CASSSAGINSFLHEQYF. In DNA, the CDR3 is TGTGCCAGCAGTTCGGCCGGTATTAACTCCTTCTTGCACGAGCAGTACTTC.

This clonotype showed up many times. The gene calls are TRBV12-3 or TRBV12-4 and TRBJ1-2, with D possibly matching TRBD1 (5 bases). The CDR3 is made up of 15 amino acids. V shed 6 bases and J shed 1 base, with 15 bases lying between them. The CDR3 is CASSRGDGLNYGYTF. The CDR3 DNA reads TGTGCCAGCAGCCGAGGGGACGGGCTTAACTATGGCTACACCTTC.

This clonotype was detected many times. The V call is TRBV7-2, the J call TRBJ2-2, with 8 bases fitting TRBD2. The CDR3 length is 19 residues. V was clipped by 6 bases and J by 7 bases; unmatched bases: 22. Germline values: CDR1 SGHTA, CDR2 FQGNSA. Here the CDR3 reads CASSPERTSIKGFNGELFF. The CDR3 DNA is TGTGCCAGCAGTCCGGAACGGACTAGCATAAAAGGTTTCAACGGGGAGCTGTTTTTT.

This clonotype was seen more than once but under ten times. The chain carries TRBV6-1 and TRBJ2-3; TRBD1 matches at 9 bases. CDR3 length equals 14 residues. Trimming cost V 4 bases and J 3 bases; bases outside gene matches: 2. Germline loops: CDR1 MNHNS, CDR2 SASEGT. As DNA, the CDR3 is TGTGCCAGCAGTGTGGACAGGGGTACAGATACGCAGTATTTT. It specifies CASSVDRGTDTQYF.

The chain recombines TRBV6-2 or TRBV6-3 with TRBJ2-7; TRBD1 matches 8 bases. Germline assignment: CDR1 MNHEY and CDR2 SVGEGT. The CDR3 is made up of 13 amino acids. Germline trimming cut 2 bases from V and 6 bases from J; bases unmatched to any gene: 3. CDR3 DNA sequence: TGTGCCAGCAGTTACCGGACAGGGTTCGAGCAGTACGTC. Amino acids: CASSYRTGFEQYV.

Only one count was recorded for this clonotype. The gene calls are TRBV13 and TRBJ2-1; D gene ambiguous. The CDR3 has 13 amino acids. CDR1 is PRHDT and CDR2 is FYEKMQ in the germline V gene (reference sequence). The V and J ends lost 6 bases and 6 bases respectively, with 12 bases between them. The CDR3 region is CASRGGLSNEQFF. Written as DNA, the CDR3 is TGTGCCAGCAGAGGTGGTTTATCCAATGAGCAGTTCTTC.

By proportion, this clonotype is medium-sized. The rearrangement uses TRBV4-3 and TRBJ2-2; D is uncertain. Germline V gene sequence: CDR1 LGHNA, CDR2 YSLEER. The ends were cut back, 0 bases at V and 3 bases at J, with 5 bases in the middle. The CDR3 contains 14 residues. CDR3 sequence: CASSQDVYTGELFF. In DNA form, the CDR3 reads TGCGCCAGCAGCCAAGATGTCTACACCGGGGAGCTGTTTTTT.

The chain combines TRBV6-6 with TRBJ2-2; no clear D. Germline V lookup: CDR1 MNHNY, CDR2 SVGAGI (reference sequence). Trimming stripped 0 bases from V and 1 base from J, with 6 bases between. The CDR3 totals 15 residues. CDR3 sequence reads: CASSYSWGNTGELFF. In DNA form, the CDR3 reads TGTGCCAGCAGTTACTCATGGGGGAACACCGGGGAGCTGTTTTTT.

The sample holds many counts of this clonotype. The genes are TRBV7-2 and TRBJ1-1; maybe TRBD1 (5 bases). Trimming removed 5 bases from V and 2 bases from J, with 21 bases in between. This CDR3 is built from 17 residues. Germline CDR1 is SGHTA and CDR2 is FQGNSA. The DNA of the CDR3 is TGTGCCAGCAGCAGGCCCCGGGGCCCAAGTTCTAACACTGAAGCTTTCTTT. It codes for CASSRPRGPSSNTEAFF.

The chain has TRBV7-2 and TRBJ2-5; 7 bases are a match to TRBD1. V lost 5 bases and J lost 3; bases outside the gene matches: 18. Germline CDR1 reads SGHTA; CDR2 reads FQGNSA. This CDR3 is built from 18 residues. CDR3 amino acids: CASSPRTGPFGGEETQYF. DNA for the CDR3: TGTGCCAGCAGCCCCCGGACAGGACCATTTGGGGGTGAAGAGACCCAGTACTTC. The whole variable domain, filled in from reference TRBV7-2 and TRBJ2-5, reads GAGVSQSPSNKVTEKGKDVELRCDPISGHTALYWYRQSLGQGLEFLIYFQGNSAPDKSGLPSDRFSAERTGGSVSTLTIQRTQQEDSAVYLCASSPRTGPFGGEETQYFGPGTRLLVL.